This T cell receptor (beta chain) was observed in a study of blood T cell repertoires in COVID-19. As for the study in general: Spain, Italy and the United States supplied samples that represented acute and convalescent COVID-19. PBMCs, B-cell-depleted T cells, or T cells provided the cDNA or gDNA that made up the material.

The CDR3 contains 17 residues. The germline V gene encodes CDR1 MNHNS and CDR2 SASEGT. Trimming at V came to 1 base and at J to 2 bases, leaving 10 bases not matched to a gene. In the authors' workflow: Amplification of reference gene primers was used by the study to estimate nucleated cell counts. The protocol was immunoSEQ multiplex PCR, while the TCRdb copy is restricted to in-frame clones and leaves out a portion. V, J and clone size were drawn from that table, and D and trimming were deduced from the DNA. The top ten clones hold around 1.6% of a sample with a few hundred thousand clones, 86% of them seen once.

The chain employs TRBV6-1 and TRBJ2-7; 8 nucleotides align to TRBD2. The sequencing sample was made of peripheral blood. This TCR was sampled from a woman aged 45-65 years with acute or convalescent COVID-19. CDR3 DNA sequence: TGTGCCAGCAGTGAAGTTCGCACCGTGGGACTAGCCTACGAGCAGTACTTC. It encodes CASSEVRTVGLAYEQYF.